Listed here are 12 T cell receptor beta chains from one sample, sequenced in a study of blood T cell repertoires in COVID-19. Here immunoSEQ multiplex PCR was the method, and the copy in TCRdb shows in-frame clones only, minus some. The table lists about 210,000 clones, about four fifths of them singletons. Material for sequencing was peripheral blood. The receptors derive from a woman between 45 and 60 years old with acute or convalescent COVID-19.

Only a few counts were recorded for this clone. The V gene is TRBV6-2 or TRBV6-3, the J gene TRBJ1-2, with TRBD1 matching 8 bases. CDR3 size: 14 residues. The germline V gene has CDR1 MNHEY and CDR2 SVGEGT. V was clipped by 6 bases and J by 4 bases; unmatched bases: 7. The CDR3 is CASSQTGVIYGYTF. As DNA, the CDR3 is TGTGCCAGCAGCCAGACAGGGGTCATCTATGGCTACACCTTC.

The chain joins TRBV28 to TRBJ2-7; D may be TRBD1 (5 bases). V dropped 3 bases and J dropped 2 bases, with 14 bases sitting between them. Germline V CDR1 and CDR2: MDHEN, SYDVKM. The CDR3 consists of 15 residues. DNA of the CDR3: TGTGCCAGCAGTTTTGAACCGGCAGGGACCTACGAGCAGTACTTC. Its translation is CASSFEPAGTYEQYF.

Turning to this clone: Other nucleotide sequences from this sample produce the same CDR3. V gene TRBV5-1 combines with J gene TRBJ2-7; 7 bases match TRBD1. Looked up from germline, CDR1 is SGHRS and CDR2 is YFSETQ. J gave up 3 bases and V 4 bases, and 1 base lay outside the gene matches. The CDR3 is 12 amino acids. CDR3 DNA sequence: TGCGCCAGCAGCCGGGACAGCTACGAGCAGTACTTC. This encodes CASSRDSYEQYF.

This chain connects TRBV5-1 to TRBJ2-2, with unresolved D. The length of the CDR3 is 14 residues. V lost 4 bases and J 1 base, leaving 8 bases between the germline ends. Looked up from germline, CDR1 is SGHRS and CDR2 is YFSETQ. The CDR3 here is CASSPQENTGELFF. The CDR3, as DNA: TGCGCCAGCAGCCCCCAGGAGAACACCGGGGAGCTGTTTTTT. The full variable domain, its missing parts supplied by reference TRBV5-1 and TRBJ2-2, is KAGVTQTPRYLIKTRGQQVTLSCSPISGHRSVSWYQQTPGQGLQFLFEYFSETQRNKGNFPGRFSGRQFSNSRSEMNVSTLELGDSALYLCASSPQENTGELFFGEGSRLTVL.

The chain employs TRBV6-5 and TRBJ2-6; TRBD1 might be the D (5 bases). Deletions cut 9 bases from V and 2 bases from J, with 14 bases between. The CDR3 length is 15 residues. Germline V gene data show CDR1 as MNHEY and CDR2 as SVGAGI. The CDR3 bases are TGTGCCAGTTACGGTGGGGCAACTGGGGCCAACGTCCTGACTTTC. Amino acids: CASYGGATGANVLTF.

This chain connects TRBV9 to TRBJ1-1; D possibly corresponds to TRBD1 (5 bases). Germline CDR1 is SGDLS and CDR2 is YYNGEE. Trimming left V 0 bases short and J 3 bases short, with 12 bases between. The CDR3 runs 15 residues. CDR3 DNA sequence: TGTGCCAGCAGCGTAGGGGCAGGGCCCCACACTGAAGCTTTCTTT. This translates into CASSVGAGPHTEAFF.

This clone has a single count. This chain uses TRBV28 with TRBJ1-1, with D unresolved. This CDR3 has 16 residues. CDR1 and CDR2 (germline): MDHEN, SYDVKM. Trimming shortened V by 2 bases and J by 3 bases, and 16 bases separated the two germline ends. The CDR3 coding sequence is TGTGCCAGCAGTTTACGTGTCAGGTTAATTTACACTGAAGCTTTCTTT. Its protein is CASSLRVRLIYTEAFF. Together with reference TRBV28 and TRBJ1-1, the CDR3 gives the full variable domain: DVKVTQSSRYLVKRTGEKVFLECVQDMDHENMFWYRQDPGLGLRLIYFSYDVKMKEKGDIPEGYSVSREKKERFSLILESASTNQTSMYLCASSLRVRLIYTEAFFGQGTRLTVV.

In DNA, the CDR3 is TGTGCCACCAGCCTCCCCGGGGCGGGAGGGTACGAGCAGTACTTC. This codes for CATSLPGAGGYEQYF. This chain uses TRBV15 with TRBJ2-7; 9 bases align to TRBD2. This CDR3 contains 15 residues. The germline V gene encodes CDR1 LNHNV and CDR2 YYDKDF (reference sequence). With V trimmed by 5 bases and J by 4 bases, 9 bases remained unmatched. Full variable domain (missing parts from reference TRBV15 and TRBJ2-7): DAMVIQNPRYQVTQFGKPVTLSCSQTLNHNVMYWYQQKSSQAPKLLFHYYDKDFNNEADTPDNFQSRRPNTSFCFLDIRSPGLGDTAMYLCATSLPGAGGYEQYFGPGTRLTVT.

This clone was observed a few times. This sequence joins TRBV18 and TRBJ2-3; 8 nucleotides line up with TRBD2. Trimming removed 2 bases from V and 1 base from J; junction bases left unmatched: 5. Per the germline V gene, CDR1 is KGHSH and CDR2 is LQKENI. The length of the CDR3 is 16 residues. The CDR3 spells CASSPTGLVGTDTQYF. As DNA, the CDR3 is TGTGCCAGCTCACCAACGGGACTAGTTGGCACAGATACGCAGTATTTT.

This clone was picked up one time. This sequence joins TRBV27 and TRBJ2-7, with 7 bases that match TRBD1. The ends lost 4 bases at V and 4 bases at J; junction bases unmatched: 7. The CDR3 totals 14 residues. Germline CDR1 reads MNHEY; CDR2 reads SMNVEV (reference sequence). CDR3 protein: CASSSPDREYEQYF. Here the CDR3 DNA reads TGTGCCAGCAGTTCCCCCGACAGGGAATACGAGCAGTACTTC.

The chain couples TRBV5-6 to TRBJ2-1; TRBD2 agrees at 8 bases. The junction had 11 bases not matched to a gene; V was cut back by 3 bases and J by 0 bases. The CDR3 has 18 residues. CDR1 is SGHDT and CDR2 is YYEEEE in the germline V gene. The DNA of the CDR3 is TGTGCCAGCAGCTCGCTTCTGACTAGCGCCAGCTCCTACAATGAGCAGTTCTTC. This gives the protein CASSSLLTSASSYNEQFF.

This clone turned up a few times. The rearrangement links TRBV27 to TRBJ1-2, with TRBD1 matching over 8 bases. The germline V gene encodes CDR1 MNHEY and CDR2 SMNVEV (reference sequence). This CDR3 region has 13 residues. V lost 3 bases and J lost 6; bases outside the gene matches: 3. Here the CDR3 reads CASSLVTGDGYTF. The CDR3 DNA sequence: TGTGCCAGCAGTTTGGTGACAGGGGATGGCTACACCTTC.